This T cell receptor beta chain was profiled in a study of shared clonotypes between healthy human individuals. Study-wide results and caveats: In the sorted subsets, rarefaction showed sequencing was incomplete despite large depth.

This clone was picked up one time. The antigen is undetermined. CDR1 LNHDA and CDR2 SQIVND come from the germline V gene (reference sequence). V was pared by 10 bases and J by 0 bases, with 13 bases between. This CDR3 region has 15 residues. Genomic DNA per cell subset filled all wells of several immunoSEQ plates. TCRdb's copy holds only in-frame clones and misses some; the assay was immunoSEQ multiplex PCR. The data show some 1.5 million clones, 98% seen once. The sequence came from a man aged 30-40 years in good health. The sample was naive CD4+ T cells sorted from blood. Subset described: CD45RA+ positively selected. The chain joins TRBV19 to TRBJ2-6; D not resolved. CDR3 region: CATSQTTSGANVLTF. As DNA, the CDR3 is TGTGCCACCTCCCAAACCACCTCTGGGGCCAACGTCCTGACTTTC.